This T cell receptor beta chain was observed in a study of T cell repertoires in cytomegalovirus infection (dated by TCRdb to the late 2010s). About the investigation overall: The HLA type of each donor mattered for the analysis, because public TCR beta signatures pointed to carriage of CMV infection along with the matching HLA type. Beyond this particular receptor, the publication reports: The ex vivo response was dominated by HLA-C-restricted CMV-specific TCR beta clonotypes, which also provided the single most frequent clonotype in two of eight donors. In both this cohort and an independent cohort of 350 or so donors, the cumulative frequency of public TCR beta family members distinguished carriers of CMV infection plus the relevant HLA type.

Sequencing instrument: Illumina HiSeq 1500. Clones were called with MiXCR by TCRdb after fastp trimmed the public reads at Q25, and only in-frame beta chains were retained. CDR3 protein sequences are deduplicated, and each keeps its most common genes and DNA. The table for this sample lists about 150,000 distinct CDR3 sequences; about a quarter of them were counted only once. Together, the top ten hold approximately 10% of the sample. V loses 4 bases of germline sequence and J loses 5 bases, and the interval between the two ends is 12 bases. From the cysteine through the phenylalanine, the CDR3 covers 15 amino acids. The kept DNA is CDR3 alone, 45 bases in frame from the first base. On this clonotype: Its antigen has not been determined. There are no base qualities to consult, and no much larger clone falls within one base.

The sequence joins TRBV12-3 or TRBV12-4 to TRBJ1-6; the D segment cannot be called with confidence. This receptor was obtained from a human donor in good health (CMV status not recorded). Some clones in this sample may be carry-over from other donors' samples. The sequenced sample was PBMCs. DNA sequence: TGTGCCAGCAGTTATTCTTGGGGAGATAATTCACCCCTCCACTTT. This translates into CASSYSWGDNSPLHF.